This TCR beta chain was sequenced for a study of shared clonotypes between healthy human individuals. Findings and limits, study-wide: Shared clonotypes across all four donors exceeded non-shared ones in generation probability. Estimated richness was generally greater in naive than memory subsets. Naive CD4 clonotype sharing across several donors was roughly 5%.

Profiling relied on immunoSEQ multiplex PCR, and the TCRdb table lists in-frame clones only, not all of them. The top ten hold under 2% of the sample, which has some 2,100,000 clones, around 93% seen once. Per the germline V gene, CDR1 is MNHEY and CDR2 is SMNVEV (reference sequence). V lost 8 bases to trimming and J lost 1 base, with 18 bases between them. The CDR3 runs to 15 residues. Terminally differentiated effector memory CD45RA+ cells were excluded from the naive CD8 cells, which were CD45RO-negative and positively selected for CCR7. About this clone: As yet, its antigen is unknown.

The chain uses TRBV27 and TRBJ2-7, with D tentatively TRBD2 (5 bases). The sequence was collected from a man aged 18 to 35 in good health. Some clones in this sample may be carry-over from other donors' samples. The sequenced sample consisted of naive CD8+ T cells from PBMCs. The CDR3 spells CASSTEGTVSYEQYF. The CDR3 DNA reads TGTGCCAGCTCAACCGAGGGCACAGTGTCCTACGAGCAGTACTTC.